A single sample is the source of the 19 T cell receptor beta chains below, sequenced in a study of OX40 agonist ivuxolimab in advanced cancers. Assay: immunoSEQ multiplex PCR; the TCRdb copy retains only in-frame clones and omits some. The sample lists 38,000 or so clones, approximately 89% occurring once. The sample here was CD4+ or CD8+ T cells sorted from blood, taken in a trial of the OX40 agonist ivuxolimab. The origin of the receptors is an adult with an advanced solid tumor such as melanoma, head and neck, liver or kidney cancer.

The CDR3: CASSQRQGRETQYF. The DNA of the CDR3 is TGTGCCAGCAGCCAGAGACAGGGGAGAGAGACCCAGTACTTC. The chain carries TRBV11-1 and TRBJ2-5, with TRBD1 identical over 8 bases. J gave up 4 bases and V 5 bases, and 6 bases lay outside the gene matches. Germline V CDR1 and CDR2: SGHAT, FQDESV (reference sequence). This CDR3 is 14 amino acids long.

The V gene is TRBV6-5, the J gene TRBJ1-1; no clear D gene. Trimming cost V 7 bases and J 4 bases, with 13 bases left between them. The CDR3 contains 13 residues. The V gene's germline CDR1 is MNHEY and CDR2 SVGAGI. The CDR3 loop reads CASTPPSGTEAFF. The CDR3 region has the DNA TGTGCCAGCACCCCTCCCTCGGGCACTGAAGCTTTCTTT.

The rearrangement uses TRBV18 and TRBJ2-5; no definite D call. Trimming removed 5 bases from V and 5 bases from J, with 9 bases in between. The CDR3 is 12 residues long. Per germline, CDR1 KGHSH and CDR2 LQKENI. The CDR3 coding sequence is TGTGCCAGCTCATCGTTAGGGGAGACCCAGTACTTC. Protein: CASSSLGETQYF.

This chain connects TRBV29-1 to TRBJ2-5, with 8 bases fitting TRBD2. The CDR3 is made up of 14 amino acids. The V gene's germline CDR1 is SQVTM and CDR2 ANQGSEA. V gave up 6 bases and J gave up 5 bases; unmatched junction bases: 11. DNA for the CDR3: TGCAGCGTCCAAAGGCCGGGGGGGGCTGAGACCCAGTACTTC. Translation: CSVQRPGGAETQYF.

The chain couples TRBV28 to TRBJ1-5, with 9 nucleotides matching TRBD1. Germline CDR1 is MDHEN and CDR2 is SYDVKM. Losses at the gene ends were 2 bases for V and 7 bases for J; bases not matched to a gene: 6. The CDR3 is 15 residues long. The CDR3 loop reads CASSLPRGQGQPQHF. CDR3 sequence (DNA): TGTGCCAGCAGTTTACCAAGGGGACAGGGCCAGCCCCAGCATTTT. The full variable domain, completed using reference TRBV28 and TRBJ1-5, is DVKVTQSSRYLVKRTGEKVFLECVQDMDHENMFWYRQDPGLGLRLIYFSYDVKMKEKGDIPEGYSVSREKKERFSLILESASTNQTSMYLCASSLPRGQGQPQHFGDGTRLSIL.

V usage is TRBV7-9 and J usage is TRBJ1-1; possible D gene TRBD1, 6 bases. Trimming removed 5 bases from V and 4 bases from J, with 17 bases in between. Germline CDR1 is SEHNR and CDR2 is FQNEAQ (reference sequence). CDR3 length: 15 residues. The CDR3 sequence: CASSRLRGDRTEAFF. The CDR3, as DNA: TGTGCCAGCAGCCGCCTTAGGGGGGATCGCACTGAAGCTTTCTTT.

This clone was seen a single time. The chain employs TRBV2 and TRBJ1-5, with D perhaps matching TRBD1 (5 bases). The CDR3 runs to 15 residues. Trimming removed 3 bases from V and 1 base from J, with 10 bases in between. From germline, CDR1 is SNHLY and CDR2 FYNNEI. The CDR3 protein is CASSEAGLSNQPQHF. DNA of the CDR3: TGTGCCAGCAGTGAGGCAGGGTTAAGCAATCAGCCCCAGCATTTT. The full variable domain, completed using reference TRBV2 and TRBJ1-5, is EPEVTQTPSHQVTQMGQEVILRCVPISNHLYFYWYRQILGQKVEFLVSFYNNEISEKSEIFDDQFSVERPDGSNFTLKIRSTKLEDSAMYFCASSEAGLSNQPQHFGDGTRLSIL.

The table lists this clone with a count of one. V usage is TRBV7-2 and J usage is TRBJ2-3, with D possibly matching TRBD2 (5 bases). Per the germline V gene, CDR1 is SGHTA and CDR2 is FQGNSA. There are 12 residues in the CDR3. Trimming removed 1 base at V and 6 bases at J, with 5 bases between. The CDR3 bases are TGTGCCAGCAGCTTAGGGAGGGATACGCAGTATTTT. Translation gives CASSLGRDTQYF.

The chain links TRBV28 to TRBJ2-5, with no clear D. Germline loops: CDR1 MDHEN, CDR2 SYDVKM. The CDR3 runs to 11 residues. With 3 bases removed from V and 5 bases from J, the gap between germline ends came to 4 bases. The CDR3 is CASSFLETQYF. In nucleotides, the CDR3 is TGTGCCAGCAGTTTTCTCGAGACCCAGTACTTC.

The V call is TRBV7-8, the J call TRBJ2-3; D is unresolved. V was pared by 5 bases and J by 3 bases, with 6 bases between. CDR1 SGHVS and CDR2 FQNEAQ come from the germline V gene. There are 12 residues in the CDR3. The CDR3 here is CASSPTTDTQYF. CDR3 DNA sequence: TGTGCCAGCAGCCCAACAACAGATACGCAGTATTTT. Based on the CDR3 plus reference TRBV7-8 and TRBJ2-3, the full variable domain is GAGVSQSPRYKVAKRGQDVALRCDPISGHVSLFWYQQALGQGPEFLTYFQNEAQLDKSGLPSDRFFAERPEGSVSTLKIQRTQQEDSAVYLCASSPTTDTQYFGPGTRLTVL.

V and J are TRBV14 and TRBJ1-5, with unresolved D. Germline V CDR1 and CDR2: SGHDN, FVKESK. The CDR3 is 12 amino acids. The germline V and J ends were trimmed by 0 bases and 7 bases, with 4 bases remaining between them. The CDR3 loop is CASSQDRQPQHF. The CDR3, as DNA: TGTGCCAGCAGCCAAGATAGGCAGCCCCAGCATTTT.

This clone was seen a single time. This chain connects TRBV18 to TRBJ2-3; TRBD1 matches at 8 bases. The germline gives CDR1 KGHSH, CDR2 LQKENI. This CDR3 region has 12 residues. Trimming removed 3 bases from V and 9 bases from J; junction bases left unmatched: 2. CDR3 sequence reads: CASSPTGETQYF. CDR3 in DNA: TGTGCCAGCTCACCGACAGGGGAAACGCAGTATTTT. Filled out from reference TRBV18 and TRBJ2-3, the complete variable domain reads NAGVMQNPRHLVRRRGQEARLRCSPMKGHSHVYWYRQLPEEGLKFMVYLQKENIIDESGMPKERFSAEFPKEGPSILRIQQVVRGDSAAYFCASSPTGETQYFGPGTRLTVL.

The chain recombines TRBV7-9 with TRBJ1-1; D is undetermined. The germline gives CDR1 SEHNR, CDR2 FQNEAQ (reference sequence). Deletions cut 1 base from V and 5 bases from J, with 8 bases between. This CDR3 contains 13 residues. CDR3 DNA: TGTGCCAGCAGCTTAGATCAGCGGACTGAAGCTTTCTTT. Translation gives CASSLDQRTEAFF. Complete variable domain (other parts from reference TRBV7-9 and TRBJ1-1): DTGVSQNPRHKITKRGQNVTFRCDPISEHNRLYWYRQTLGQGPEFLTYFQNEAQLEKSRLLSDRFSAERPKGSFSTLEIQRTEQGDSAMYLCASSLDQRTEAFFGQGTRLTVV.

This chain links TRBV2 with TRBJ2-1; D uncertain. The CDR3 length is 14 residues. Germline CDR1 is SNHLY and CDR2 is FYNNEI. Trimming left V 1 base short and J 3 bases short, with 7 bases between. The CDR3 DNA follows: TGTGCCAGCAGTGAAGGGACGGACTACAATGAGCAGTTCTTC. Translation: CASSEGTDYNEQFF.

This clone was counted a few times. The chain recombines TRBV4-3 with TRBJ1-4; tentative D call: TRBD1 (5 bases). CDR1 LGHNA and CDR2 YSLEER come from the germline V gene. The germline V and J ends were trimmed by 0 bases and 7 bases, with 15 bases remaining between them. The CDR3 covers 16 residues. The CDR3 reads CASSQDQLGRGEKLFF. CDR3 coding DNA: TGCGCCAGCAGCCAAGATCAGTTGGGGAGGGGTGAAAAACTGTTTTTT.

Details on this clone: Other nucleotide sequences from this sample produce the same CDR3. The chain joins TRBV19 to TRBJ2-1; D is possibly TRBD2 (6 bases). Germline lookup yields CDR1 LNHDA and CDR2 SQIVND (reference sequence). This CDR3 contains 14 residues. The V end was cut by 7 bases, the J end by 7 bases, with 17 bases between. The CDR3 sequence is CASTQTRGENEQFF. DNA of the CDR3: TGTGCCAGTACCCAGACTAGAGGGGAGAATGAGCAGTTCTTC.

The chain has TRBV2 and TRBJ2-3; 8 nucleotides agree with TRBD2. V trimming: 2 bases; J trimming: 3 bases; junction bases outside the gene matches: 4. The CDR3 totals 15 residues. Germline-derived CDR1 and CDR2 are SNHLY and FYNNEI. The CDR3, as DNA: TGTGCCAGCAGTGAAAGGGGACTAGGTACAGATACGCAGTATTTT. Translated: CASSERGLGTDTQYF.

This chain connects TRBV11-3 to TRBJ2-7; 9 nucleotides agree with TRBD2. Per germline, CDR1 SGHNT and CDR2 YENEEA. The CDR3 spans 15 residues. V was clipped by 2 bases and J by 6 bases; unmatched bases: 8. The CDR3 is CASSLRGREGPEQYF. The CDR3 DNA reads TGTGCCAGCAGCTTAAGAGGGCGGGAGGGCCCCGAGCAGTACTTC.

V usage is TRBV30 and J usage is TRBJ2-1; D call uncertain. Deletions cut 5 bases from V and 0 bases from J, with 11 bases between. The CDR3 consists of 14 residues. Germline values: CDR1 GTSNPN, CDR2 SVGIG (reference sequence). CDR3 amino acids: CAWQTSSSYNEQFF. In DNA, the CDR3 is TGTGCCTGGCAGACCTCGAGCTCCTACAATGAGCAGTTCTTC.